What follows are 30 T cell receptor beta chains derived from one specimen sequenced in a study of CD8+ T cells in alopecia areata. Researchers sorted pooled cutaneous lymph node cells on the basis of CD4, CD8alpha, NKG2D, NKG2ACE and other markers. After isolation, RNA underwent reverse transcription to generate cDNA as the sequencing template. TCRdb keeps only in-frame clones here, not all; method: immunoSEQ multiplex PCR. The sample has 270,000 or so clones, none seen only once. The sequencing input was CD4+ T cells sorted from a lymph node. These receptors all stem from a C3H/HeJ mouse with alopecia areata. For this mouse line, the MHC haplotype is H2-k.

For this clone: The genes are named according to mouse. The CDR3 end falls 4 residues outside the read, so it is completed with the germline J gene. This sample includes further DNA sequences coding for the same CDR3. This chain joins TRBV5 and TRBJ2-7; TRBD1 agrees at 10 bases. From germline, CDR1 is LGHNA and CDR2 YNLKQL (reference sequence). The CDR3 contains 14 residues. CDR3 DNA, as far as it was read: TGTGCCAGCAGCCAAGAGGACAGGGGGGAT. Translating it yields CASSQEDRGD. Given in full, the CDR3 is CASSQEDRGDEQYF.

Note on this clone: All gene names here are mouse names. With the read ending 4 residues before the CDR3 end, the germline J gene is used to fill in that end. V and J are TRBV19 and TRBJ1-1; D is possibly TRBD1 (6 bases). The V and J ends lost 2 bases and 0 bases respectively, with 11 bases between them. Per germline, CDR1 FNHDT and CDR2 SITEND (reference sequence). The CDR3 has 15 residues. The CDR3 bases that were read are TGTGCCAGCAGTATCTCGGGACACGCAAACACA. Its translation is CASSISGHANT. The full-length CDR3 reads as CASSISGHANTEVFF.

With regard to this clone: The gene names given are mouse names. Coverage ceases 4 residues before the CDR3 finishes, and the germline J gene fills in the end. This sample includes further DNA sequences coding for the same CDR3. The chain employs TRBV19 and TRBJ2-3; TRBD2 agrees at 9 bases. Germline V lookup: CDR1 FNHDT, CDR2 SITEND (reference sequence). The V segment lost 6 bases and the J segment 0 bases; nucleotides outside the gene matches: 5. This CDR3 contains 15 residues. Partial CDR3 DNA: TGTGCCAGCAAGAGACTGGGGGCTAGTGCAGAA. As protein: CASKRLGASAE. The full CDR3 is CASKRLGASAETLYF.

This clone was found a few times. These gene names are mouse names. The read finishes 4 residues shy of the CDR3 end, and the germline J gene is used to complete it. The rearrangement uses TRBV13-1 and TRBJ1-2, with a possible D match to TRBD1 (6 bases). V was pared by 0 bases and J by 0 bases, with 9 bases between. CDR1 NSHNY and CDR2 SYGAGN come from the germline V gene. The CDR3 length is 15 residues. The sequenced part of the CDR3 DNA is TGTGCCAGCAGTGATGAATGGACAGCAAACTCC. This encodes CASSDEWTANS. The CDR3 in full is CASSDEWTANSDYTF.

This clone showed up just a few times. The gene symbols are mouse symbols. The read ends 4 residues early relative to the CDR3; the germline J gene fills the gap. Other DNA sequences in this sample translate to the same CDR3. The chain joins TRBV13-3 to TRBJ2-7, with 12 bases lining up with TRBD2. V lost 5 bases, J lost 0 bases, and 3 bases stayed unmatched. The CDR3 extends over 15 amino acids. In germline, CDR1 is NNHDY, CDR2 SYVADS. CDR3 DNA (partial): TGTGCCAGCAGGACTGGGGGGGCGAGCTCCTAT. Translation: CASRTGGASSY. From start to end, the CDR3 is CASRTGGASSYEQYF.

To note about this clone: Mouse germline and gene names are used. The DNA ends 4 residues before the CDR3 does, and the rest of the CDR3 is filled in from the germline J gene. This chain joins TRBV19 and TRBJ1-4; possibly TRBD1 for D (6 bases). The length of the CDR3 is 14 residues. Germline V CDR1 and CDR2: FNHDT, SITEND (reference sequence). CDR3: CASSPDWGAERLFF. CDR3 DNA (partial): TGTGCCAGCAGTCCGGACTGGGGGGCCGAA.

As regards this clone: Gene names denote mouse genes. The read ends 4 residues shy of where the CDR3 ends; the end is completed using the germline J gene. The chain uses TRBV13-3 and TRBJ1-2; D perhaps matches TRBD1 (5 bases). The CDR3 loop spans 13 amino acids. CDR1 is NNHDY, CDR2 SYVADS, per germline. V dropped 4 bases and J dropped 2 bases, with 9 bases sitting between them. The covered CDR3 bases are TGTGCCAGCAGTACCGCAGGGAACTCC. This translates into CASSTAGNS. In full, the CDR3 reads CASSTAGNSDYTF.

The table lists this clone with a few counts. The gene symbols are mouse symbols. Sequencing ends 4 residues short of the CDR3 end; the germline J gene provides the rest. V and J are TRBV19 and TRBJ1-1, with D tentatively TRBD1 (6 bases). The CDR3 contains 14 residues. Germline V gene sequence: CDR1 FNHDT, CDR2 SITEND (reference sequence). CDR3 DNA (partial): TGTGCCAGCAGTCGACTGGGGGGGCTGGAA. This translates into CASSRLGGLE. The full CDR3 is CASSRLGGLEEVFF.

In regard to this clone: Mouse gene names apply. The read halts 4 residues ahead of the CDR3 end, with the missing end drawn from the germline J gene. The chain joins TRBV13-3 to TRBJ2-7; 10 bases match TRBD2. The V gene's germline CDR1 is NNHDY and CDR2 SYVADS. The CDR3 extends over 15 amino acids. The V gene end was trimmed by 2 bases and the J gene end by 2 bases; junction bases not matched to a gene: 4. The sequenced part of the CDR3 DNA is TGTGCCAGCAGTGACTGGGGGGGCAGGACCTAT. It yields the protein CASSDWGGRTY. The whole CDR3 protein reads CASSDWGGRTYEQYF.

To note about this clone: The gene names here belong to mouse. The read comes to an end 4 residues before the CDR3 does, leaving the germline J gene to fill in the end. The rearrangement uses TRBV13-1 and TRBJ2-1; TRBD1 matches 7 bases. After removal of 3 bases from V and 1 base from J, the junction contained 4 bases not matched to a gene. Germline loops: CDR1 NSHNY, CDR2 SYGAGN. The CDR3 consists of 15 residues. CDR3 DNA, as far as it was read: TGTGCCAGCAGTGGCTTCAGGGGGAACTATGCT. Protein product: CASSGFRGNYA. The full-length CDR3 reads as CASSGFRGNYAEQFF.

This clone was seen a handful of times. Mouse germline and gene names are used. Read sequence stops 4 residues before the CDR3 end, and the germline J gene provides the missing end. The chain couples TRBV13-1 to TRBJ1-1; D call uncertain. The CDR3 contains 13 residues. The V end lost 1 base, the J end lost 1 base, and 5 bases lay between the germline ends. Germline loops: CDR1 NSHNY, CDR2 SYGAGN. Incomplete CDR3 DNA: TGTGCCAGCAGTGATCCCCAAAACACA. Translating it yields CASSDPQNT. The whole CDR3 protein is CASSDPQNTEVFF.

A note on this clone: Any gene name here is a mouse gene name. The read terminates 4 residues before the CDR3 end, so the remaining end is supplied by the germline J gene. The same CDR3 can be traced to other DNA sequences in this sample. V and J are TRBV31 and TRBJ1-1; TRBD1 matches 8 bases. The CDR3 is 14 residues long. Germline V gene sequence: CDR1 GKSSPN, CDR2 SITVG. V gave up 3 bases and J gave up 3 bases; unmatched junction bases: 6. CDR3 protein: CAWSLTGGDTEVFF. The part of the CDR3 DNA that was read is TGTGCCTGGAGCCTCACAGGGGGGGACACA.

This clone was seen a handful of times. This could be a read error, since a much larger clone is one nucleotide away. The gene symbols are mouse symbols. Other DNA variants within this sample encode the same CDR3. CDR3 amino acids: CASSPGQNSDYTF. Partial CDR3 DNA: TGTGCCAGCAGCCCGGGACAAAACTCC. V is TRBV19 and J is TRBJ1-2; TRBD1 might be the D (6 bases). The read ends 4 residues early relative to the CDR3; the germline J gene fills the gap. The germline V and J ends were trimmed by 5 bases and 1 base, with 9 bases remaining between them. Per germline, CDR1 FNHDT and CDR2 SITEND (reference sequence). This CDR3 is built from 13 residues.

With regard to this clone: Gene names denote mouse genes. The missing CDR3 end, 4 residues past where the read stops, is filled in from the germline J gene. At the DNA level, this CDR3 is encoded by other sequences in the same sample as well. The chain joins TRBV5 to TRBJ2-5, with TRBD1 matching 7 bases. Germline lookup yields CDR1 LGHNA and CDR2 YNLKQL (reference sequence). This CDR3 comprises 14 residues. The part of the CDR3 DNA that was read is TGTGCCAGCAGCCAAAACAGGGGTGAGGAC. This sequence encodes CASSQNRGED. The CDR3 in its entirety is CASSQNRGEDTQYF.

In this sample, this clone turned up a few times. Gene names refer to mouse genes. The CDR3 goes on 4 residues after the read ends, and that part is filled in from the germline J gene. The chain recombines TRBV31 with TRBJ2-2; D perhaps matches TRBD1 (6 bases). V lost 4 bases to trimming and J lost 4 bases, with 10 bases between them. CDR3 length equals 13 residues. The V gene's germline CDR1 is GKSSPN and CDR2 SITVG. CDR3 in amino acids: CAWKGVSTGQLYF. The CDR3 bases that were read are TGTGCCTGGAAGGGGGTTAGCACCGGG.

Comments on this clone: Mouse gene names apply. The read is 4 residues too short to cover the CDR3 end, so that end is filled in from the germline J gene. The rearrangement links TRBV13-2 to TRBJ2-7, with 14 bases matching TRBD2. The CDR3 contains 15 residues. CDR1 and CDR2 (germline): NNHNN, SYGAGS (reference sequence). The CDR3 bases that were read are TGTGCCAGCGGTCCGGGACTGGGGGGGCGTGAT. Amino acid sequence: CASGPGLGGRD. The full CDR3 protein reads CASGPGLGGRDEQYF.

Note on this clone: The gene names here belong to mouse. This CDR3 reads CASSIEGIYAEQFF. The part of the CDR3 DNA that was read is TGTGCCAGCAGTATAGAGGGGATCTATGCT. This sequence joins TRBV19 and TRBJ2-1; a weak D match, TRBD1 (5 bases). The read halts 4 residues ahead of the CDR3 end, with the missing end drawn from the germline J gene. The CDR3 is 14 residues long. Trimming shortened V by 0 bases and J by 3 bases, and 7 bases separated the two germline ends. The germline gives CDR1 FNHDT, CDR2 SITEND (reference sequence).

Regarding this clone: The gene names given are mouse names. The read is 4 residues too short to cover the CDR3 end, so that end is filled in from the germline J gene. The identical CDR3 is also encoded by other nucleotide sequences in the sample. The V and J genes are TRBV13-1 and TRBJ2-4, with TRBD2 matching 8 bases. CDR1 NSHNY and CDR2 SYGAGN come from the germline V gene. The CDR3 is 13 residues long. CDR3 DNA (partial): TGTGCCAGCAGCACTGGGGGAGAAAAC. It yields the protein CASSTGGEN. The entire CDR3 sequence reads CASSTGGENTLYF.

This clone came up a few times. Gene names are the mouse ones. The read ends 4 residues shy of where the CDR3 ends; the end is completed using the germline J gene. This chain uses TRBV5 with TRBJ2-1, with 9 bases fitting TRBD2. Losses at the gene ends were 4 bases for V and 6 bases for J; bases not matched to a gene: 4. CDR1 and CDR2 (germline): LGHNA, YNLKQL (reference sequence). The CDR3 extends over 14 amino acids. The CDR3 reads CASSPGLGLAEQFF. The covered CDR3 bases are TGTGCCAGCAGCCCAGGACTGGGGCTTGCT.

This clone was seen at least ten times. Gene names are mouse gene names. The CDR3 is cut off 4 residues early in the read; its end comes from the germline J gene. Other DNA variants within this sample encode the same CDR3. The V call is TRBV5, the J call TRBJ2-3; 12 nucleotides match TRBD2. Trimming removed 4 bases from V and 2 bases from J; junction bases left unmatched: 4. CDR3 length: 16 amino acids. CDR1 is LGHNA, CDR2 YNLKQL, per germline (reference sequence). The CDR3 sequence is CASSPDWGGVAETLYF. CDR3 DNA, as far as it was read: TGTGCCAGCAGCCCCGACTGGGGGGGCGTTGCAGAA.

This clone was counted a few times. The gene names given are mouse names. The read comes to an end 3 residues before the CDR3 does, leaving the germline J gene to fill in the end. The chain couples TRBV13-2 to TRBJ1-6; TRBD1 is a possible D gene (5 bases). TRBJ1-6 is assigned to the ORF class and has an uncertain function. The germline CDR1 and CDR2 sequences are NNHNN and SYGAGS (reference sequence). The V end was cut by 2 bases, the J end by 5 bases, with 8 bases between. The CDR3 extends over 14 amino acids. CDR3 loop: CASGDRAHNSPLYF. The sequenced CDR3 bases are TGTGCCAGCGGTGACAGGGCTCATAATTCGCCC.

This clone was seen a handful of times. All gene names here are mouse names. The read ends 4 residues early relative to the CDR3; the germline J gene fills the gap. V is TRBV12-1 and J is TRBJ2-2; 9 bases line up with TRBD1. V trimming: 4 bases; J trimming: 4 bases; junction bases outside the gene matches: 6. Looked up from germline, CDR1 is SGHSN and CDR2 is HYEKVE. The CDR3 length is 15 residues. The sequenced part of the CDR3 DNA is TGTGCCAGCTCACCACAGGGGGCAGGCACCGGG. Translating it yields CASSPQGAGTG. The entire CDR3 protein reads CASSPQGAGTGQLYF.

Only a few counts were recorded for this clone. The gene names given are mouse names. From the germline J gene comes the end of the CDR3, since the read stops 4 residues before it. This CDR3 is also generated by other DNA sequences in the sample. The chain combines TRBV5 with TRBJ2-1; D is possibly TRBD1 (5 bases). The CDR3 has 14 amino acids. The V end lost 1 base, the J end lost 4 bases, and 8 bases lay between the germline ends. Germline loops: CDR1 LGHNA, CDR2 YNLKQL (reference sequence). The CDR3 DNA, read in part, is TGTGCCAGCAGCCAAGCGCAGGGTTATGCT. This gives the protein CASSQAQGYA. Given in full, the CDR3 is CASSQAQGYAEQFF.

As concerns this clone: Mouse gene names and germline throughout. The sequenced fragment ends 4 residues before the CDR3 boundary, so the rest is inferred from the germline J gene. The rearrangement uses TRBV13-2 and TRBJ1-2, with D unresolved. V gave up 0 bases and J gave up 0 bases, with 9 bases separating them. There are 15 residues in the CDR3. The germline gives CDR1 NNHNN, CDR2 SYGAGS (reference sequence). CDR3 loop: CASGDGEGANSDYTF. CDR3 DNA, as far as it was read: TGTGCCAGCGGTGATGGGGAGGGTGCAAACTCC.

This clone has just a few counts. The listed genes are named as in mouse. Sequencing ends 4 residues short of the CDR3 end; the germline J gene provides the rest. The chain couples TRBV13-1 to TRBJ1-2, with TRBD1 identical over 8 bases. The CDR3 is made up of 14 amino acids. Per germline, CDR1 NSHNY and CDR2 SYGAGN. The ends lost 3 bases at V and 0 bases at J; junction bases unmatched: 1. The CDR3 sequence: CASSATGANSDYTF. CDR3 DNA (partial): TGTGCCAGCAGTGCGACAGGGGCAAACTCC.

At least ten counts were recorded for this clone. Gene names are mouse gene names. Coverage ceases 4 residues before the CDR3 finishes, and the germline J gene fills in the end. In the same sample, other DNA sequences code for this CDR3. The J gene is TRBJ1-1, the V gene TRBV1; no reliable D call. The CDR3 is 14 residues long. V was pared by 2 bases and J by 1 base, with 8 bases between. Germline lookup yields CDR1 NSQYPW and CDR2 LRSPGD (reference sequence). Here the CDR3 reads CTCSARDKNTEVFF. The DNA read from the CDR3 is TGCACCTGCAGTGCACGCGACAAAAACACA. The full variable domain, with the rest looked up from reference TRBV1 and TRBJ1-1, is VTLLEQNPRWRLVPRGQAVNLRCILKNSQYPWMSWYQQDLQKQLQWLFTLRSPGDKEVKSLPGADYLATRVTDTELRLQVANMSQGRTLYCTCSARDKNTEVFFGKGTRLTVV.

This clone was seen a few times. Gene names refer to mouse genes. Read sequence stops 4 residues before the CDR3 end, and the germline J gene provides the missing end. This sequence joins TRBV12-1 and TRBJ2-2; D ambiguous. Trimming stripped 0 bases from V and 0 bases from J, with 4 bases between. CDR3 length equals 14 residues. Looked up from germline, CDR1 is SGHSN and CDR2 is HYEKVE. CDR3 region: CASSLQANTGQLYF. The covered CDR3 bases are TGTGCCAGCTCTCTCCAAGCAAACACCGGG.

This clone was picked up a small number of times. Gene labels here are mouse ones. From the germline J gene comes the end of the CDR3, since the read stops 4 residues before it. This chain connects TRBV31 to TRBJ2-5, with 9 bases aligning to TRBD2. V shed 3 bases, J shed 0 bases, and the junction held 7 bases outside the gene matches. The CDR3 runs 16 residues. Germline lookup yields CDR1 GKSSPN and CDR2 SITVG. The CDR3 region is CAWSPRGLGNQDTQYF. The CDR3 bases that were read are TGTGCCTGGAGCCCCCGGGGACTGGGTAACCAAGAC.

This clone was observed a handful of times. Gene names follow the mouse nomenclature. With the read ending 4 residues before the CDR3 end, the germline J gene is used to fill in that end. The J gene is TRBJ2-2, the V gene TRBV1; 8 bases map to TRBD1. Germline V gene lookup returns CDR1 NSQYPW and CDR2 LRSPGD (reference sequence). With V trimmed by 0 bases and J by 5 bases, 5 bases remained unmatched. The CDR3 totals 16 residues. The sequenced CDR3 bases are TGCACCTGCAGTGCAGATCAACACAGGGGGACCGGG. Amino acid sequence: CTCSADQHRGTG. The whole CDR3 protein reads CTCSADQHRGTGQLYF.

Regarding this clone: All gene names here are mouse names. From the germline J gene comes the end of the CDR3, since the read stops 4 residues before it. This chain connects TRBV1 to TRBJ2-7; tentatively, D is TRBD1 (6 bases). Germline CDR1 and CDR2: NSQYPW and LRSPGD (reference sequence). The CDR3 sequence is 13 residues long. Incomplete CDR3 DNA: TGCACCTGCAGTGCCTACAGGGATTAT. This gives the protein CTCSAYRDY. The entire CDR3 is CTCSAYRDYEQYF.